A selection of T cell receptor beta chains follows, all from one sample in a study of technical replicates of blood from several donors. Using immunoSEQ multiplex PCR, the repertoire was profiled, and TCRdb retains in-frame clones only, with some absent. Among about 76,000 clones, more than 85% were seen once, and the ten largest hold around 0.24%. Sequencing was performed on T cells isolated from PBMCs. The receptor source for this set is a human donor in good health. CDR3s include the opening cysteine and the closing phenylalanine or tryptophan.

TRBJ1-2	TRBV12-5	CASGSGTGQGNYGYTF
TRBJ1-5	TRBV4-1	CASSQEGGYNQPQHF
TRBJ2-5	TRBV2	CASSEQETQYF
TRBJ2-2	TRBV5-1	CASSLNAAPAGELFF
TRBJ2-7	TRBV19	CASSRVEPAYEQYF
TRBJ2-5	TRBV5-6	CASSLAGTDLQETQYF
TRBJ2-7	TRBV6-5	CASSPVRLSAREQYF
TRBJ2-7	TRBV4-1	CASSQDSMTGPYEQYF
TRBJ2-7	TRBV4-1	CASSQDPAGGGGAYEQYF
TRBJ1-3	TRBV9	CASSVEGSAGNTIYF
TRBJ1-2	TRBV19	CASRPRTGAYGYTF
TRBJ2-7	TRBV7-9	CASSLGGLLYEQYF
TRBJ2-3	TRBV2	CASSAVGGPEDTQYF
TRBJ2-7	TRBV6-1	CASRRDWSYEQYF
TRBJ2-3	TRBV29-1	CSVGRGSDTQYF
TRBJ2-1	TRBV19	CASRPDSGRADNEQFF
TRBJ1-2	TRBV5-4	CASSIDSNYGYTF
TRBJ2-1	TRBV6-4	CASSDSGLAGGRLTENEQFF
TRBJ2-1	TRBV11-3	CASSLRTSGNEQFF
TRBJ2-1	TRBV10-3	CATVTSGGFINEQFF
TRBJ2-3	TRBV23-1	CASSQSAEAGTDTQYF
TRBJ2-2	TRBV25-1	CASSDDRGYGELFF
TRBJ2-7	TRBV12-5	CASGLSTSYEQYF
TRBJ2-7	TRBV27	CASSPTGVVTYEQYF
TRBJ1-5	TRBV9	CASSPGQGINQPQHF
TRBJ2-1	TRBV7-6	CASSLVAGGTNEQFF
TRBJ1-1	TRBV14	CASSPAFVGTEAFF
TRBJ2-5	TRBV6-5	CASRGVSSHGETQYF
TRBJ2-1	TRBV6-5	CASSSPTWGRNEQFF
TRBJ1-1	TRBV5-1	CASSPGTVAHTEAFF
TRBJ2-7	TRBV14	CASSPHDGPYEQYF
TRBJ2-7	TRBV2	CATQGARFSGYEQYF
TRBJ1-4	TRBV10-3	CAISEGGATNEKLFF
TRBJ1-2	TRBV12-5	CASGLLPGQYGYTF
TRBJ2-2	TRBV5-6	CASSFLDRDTGELFF
TRBJ2-3	TRBV5-4	CASSTRLAGSTDTQYF
TRBJ2-2	TRBV7-3	CASSLIGGELFF
TRBJ2-7	TRBV18	CASSPATGGGYEQYF
TRBJ1-2	TRBV28	CASKTHRGRNYGYTF
TRBJ1-2	TRBV25-1	CASSVNSYGYTF
TRBJ2-3	TRBV7-8	CASSLERLPSDTQYF
TRBJ1-1	TRBV18	CASSPQFGHVAFF
TRBJ2-7	TRBV2	CASSQLAGNEQYF
TRBJ2-7	TRBV5-6	CASSLPSSQEQYF
TRBJ1-1	TRBV28	CASSLTGGAEAFF
TRBJ2-5	TRBV5-1	CASSSPGTAEGTQYF
TRBJ1-2	TRBV7-6	CASSLVSGGNYGYTF
TRBJ2-2	TRBV5-1	CASSLESPSGPGELFF
TRBJ2-1	TRBV29-1	CSVQGSRQGSYNEQFF
TRBJ2-7	TRBV27	CASGTGYYEQYF
TRBJ1-3	TRBV14	CASSQQGLNSGNTIYF
TRBJ2-1	TRBV7-8	CASSLTGQGNEQFF
TRBJ1-5	TRBV16	CASSLSTSRPQHF
TRBJ1-6	TRBV7-9	CASSFIGLSYNSPLHF
TRBJ2-1	TRBV4-1	CASSRPGLGYNEQFF
TRBJ1-2	TRBV9	CASSGETGGGAPTIYGYTF
TRBJ1-2	TRBV27	CASSLLDRVDYTF
TRBJ2-7	TRBV9	CASSGSSSGAAYF
TRBJ1-1	TRBV5-1	CASSDVGGINGDMNTEAFF
TRBJ2-7	TRBV7-9	CASSLTGYEQYF